A selection of T cell receptor beta chains follows, all from one sample in a study of cytomegalovirus exposure and HLA in healthy donors. Measured with immunoSEQ multiplex PCR; TCRdb has only the in-frame clones, and not every one. This sample's table has about 120,000 clones. Sequencing was done on a sample of PBMCs. The receptors stem from a man between 18 and 35 years old in good health and CMV-seronegative. Each CDR3 is given with its conserved first and last residue. The order of the fields is D gene, V gene, CDR3 length, J gene, CDR3 protein, CDR3 DNA. D genes are given only for firm matches.

>TRBD1|TRBV28|16|TRBJ2-4
CASSLTGGVVKNIQYF
TGTGCCAGCAGTTTAACAGGGGGCGTCGTCAAAAACATTCAGTACTTC
>.|TRBV28|17|TRBJ2-1
CASSLGASGGVYNEQFF
TGTGCCAGCAGTTTGGGCGCAAGCGGTGGGGTCTACAATGAGCAGTTCTTC
>.|TRBV11-2|15|TRBJ1-6
CASSLFGQINSPLHF
TGTGCCAGCAGCTTATTCGGACAGATAAATTCACCCCTCCACTTT
>.|TRBV2|12|TRBJ1-1
CAGIGENTEAFF
TGTGCCGGTATCGGAGAGAACACTGAAGCTTTCTTT
>TRBD1|TRBV29-1|14|TRBJ1-5
CSVGGQGLNQPQHF
TGCAGCGTCGGGGGACAGGGACTTAATCAGCCCCAGCATTTT
>.|TRBV19|16|TRBJ1-1
CASSIIREGRNTEAFF
TGTGCCAGTAGTATAATCAGGGAGGGTCGGAACACTGAAGCTTTCTTT
>TRBD1|TRBV27|17|TRBJ2-1
CASSSGQGQRSYNEQFF
TGTGCCAGCAGTTCAGGACAGGGACAACGCTCCTACAATGAGCAGTTCTTC
>TRBD1|TRBV5-4|15|TRBJ1-2
CASSPMTGADYGYTF
TGTGCCAGCAGCCCTATGACAGGGGCAGACTATGGCTACACCTTC
>.|TRBV2|14|TRBJ2-2
CASSELQGPGELFF
TGTGCCAGCAGTGAATTACAGGGACCCGGGGAGCTGTTTTTT
>.|TRBV7-9|13|TRBJ2-2
CASSLGSTGELFF
TGTGCCAGCAGCTTAGGGAGCACCGGGGAGCTGTTTTTT
>TRBD2|TRBV5-4|13|TRBJ2-7
CASSPGLASEQYF
TGTGCCAGCAGCCCGGGACTAGCAAGCGAGCAGTACTTC
>.|TRBV30|13|TRBJ1-5
CAWSGGRPQPQHF
TGTGCCTGGAGCGGAGGGCGGCCCCAGCCCCAGCATTTT
>.|TRBV2|15|TRBJ2-1
CASFQGQRYYNEQFF
TGTGCCAGCTTCCAGGGGCAGCGGTACTACAATGAGCAGTTCTTC
>.|TRBV10-1|15|TRBJ1-5
CASSEFAGSNQPQHF
TGCGCCAGCAGTGAGTTTGCAGGGAGCAATCAGCCCCAGCATTTT
>TRBD2|TRBV7-9|16|TRBJ2-1
CASSPSGGPIGNEQFF
TGTGCCAGCAGCCCGTCGGGAGGGCCGATAGGGAATGAGCAGTTCTTC
>.|TRBV6-1|16|TRBJ1-3
CASSVGTGGGGNTIYF
TGTGCCAGCAGTGTCGGTACGGGGGGGGGAGGAAACACCATATATTTT
>.|TRBV15|12|TRBJ2-5
CATRGHQETQYF
TGTGCCACCAGGGGCCACCAAGAGACCCAGTACTTC
>TRBD1|TRBV9|15|TRBJ2-7
CASSSRDRGAYEQYF
TGTGCCAGCAGCTCGCGGGACAGGGGAGCTTACGAGCAGTACTTC
>.|TRBV18|17|TRBJ1-1
CASSPRPLRALDTEAFF
TGTGCCAGCTCACCAAGACCTTTGAGGGCTCTGGACACTGAAGCTTTCTTT
>.|TRBV19|14|TRBJ1-1
CASSTTVANTEAFF
TGTGCCAGTAGTACAACAGTGGCGAACACTGAAGCTTTCTTT
>.|TRBV2|15|TRBJ2-1
CASSREQGSYNEQFF
TGTGCCAGCAGTCGCGAACAGGGCTCCTACAATGAGCAGTTCTTC
>TRBD2|TRBV4-1|17|TRBJ2-5
CASSQGAGGVAGETQYF
TGCGCCAGCAGCCAAGGAGCGGGGGGGGTTGCCGGAGAGACCCAGTACTTC
>TRBD1|TRBV15|15|TRBJ1-1
CATSRPGTARFEAFF
TGTGCCACCAGCAGACCCGGGACAGCCAGATTTGAAGCTTTCTTT